The 29 T cell receptor beta chains below were found in one sample sequenced in a study of control samples from healthy donors and cancer patients. Sequencing used immunoSEQ multiplex PCR; TCRdb keeps in-frame clones, though not all of them. This sample has fewer than 120,000 clones; approximately 90% occur once, and the top ten carry around 3.5%. The sample consisted of PBMCs. These TCRs come from a woman aged 55-69 years with lung cancer.

The rearrangement joins TRBV9 to TRBJ2-5; no definite D call. Germline CDR1 and CDR2: SGDLS and YYNGEE. CDR3 size: 13 residues. With 1 base removed from V and 5 bases from J, the gap between germline ends came to 9 bases. DNA for the CDR3: TGTGCCAGCAGCGTAAGGAGTGGGGAGACCCAGTACTTC. Translated, it gives CASSVRSGETQYF.

The chain joins TRBV29-1 to TRBJ1-5; possible D gene TRBD1, 5 bases. V was cut by 5 bases and J by 4 bases, with 9 bases left in between. The CDR3 is made up of 12 amino acids. Per germline, CDR1 SQVTM and CDR2 ANQGSEA. CDR3 region: CSVRDGNQPQHF. The CDR3 bases are TGCAGCGTTAGGGACGGGAATCAGCCCCAGCATTTT.

The chain has TRBV9 and TRBJ2-7, with D unresolved. Trimming shortened V by 3 bases and J by 6 bases, and 10 bases separated the two germline ends. The CDR3 runs 12 residues. The germline V gene encodes CDR1 SGDLS and CDR2 YYNGEE. The CDR3 spells CASSADDFEQYF. The CDR3 DNA reads as TGTGCCAGCAGCGCGGACGATTTCGAGCAGTACTTC.

This chain links TRBV12-3 or TRBV12-4 with TRBJ1-2, with D possibly matching TRBD1 (5 bases). This CDR3 has 13 residues. V was cut by 3 bases and J by 4 bases, with 9 bases left in between. In DNA form, the CDR3 reads TGTGCCAGCAGTTTTGAGGGGAGCTATGGCTACACCTTC. This codes for CASSFEGSYGYTF.

The J gene is TRBJ1-2, the V gene TRBV7-9; 8 bases line up with TRBD1. Germline V gene data show CDR1 as SEHNR and CDR2 as FQNEAQ (reference sequence). The CDR3 totals 16 residues. With V trimmed by 2 bases and J by 8 bases, 13 bases remained unmatched. As DNA, the CDR3 is TGTGCCAGCAGCTTACAGGGGGCCTGGAGTTCGGGAGGCTACACCTTC. Amino acids: CASSLQGAWSSGGYTF.

This chain connects TRBV7-2 to TRBJ2-7, with a tentative D call TRBD2 (5 bases). Germline loops: CDR1 SGHTA, CDR2 FQGNSA. This CDR3 comprises 14 residues. V lost 2 bases, J lost 6 bases, and 14 bases lay in between. This CDR3 reads CASSLQGSRSEQYF. For the CDR3, the DNA is TGTGCCAGCAGCTTACAAGGGAGCCGGAGCGAGCAGTACTTC.

The chain has TRBV7-2 and TRBJ1-1; possible D gene TRBD1, 6 bases. In germline, CDR1 is SGHTA, CDR2 FQGNSA. The CDR3 runs to 14 residues. The germline V and J ends were trimmed by 1 base and 7 bases, with 13 bases remaining between them. DNA of the CDR3: TGTGCCAGCAGCTTAGTAGGGGGGGACAATGAAGCTTTCTTT. The encoded protein is CASSLVGGDNEAFF.

The chain combines TRBV6-2 or TRBV6-3 with TRBJ1-2, with D perhaps matching TRBD1 (5 bases). Germline V CDR1 and CDR2: MNHEY, SVGEGT. V gave up 5 bases and J gave up 6 bases, with 16 bases separating them. This CDR3 is 14 amino acids long. The CDR3 sequence is CASSPHRPTDGYTF. Written as DNA, the CDR3 is TGTGCCAGCAGTCCCCACAGGCCAACCGATGGCTACACCTTC.

The chain is built from TRBV3-1 (or the pseudogene TRBV3-2) and TRBJ2-3; 7 positions match TRBD1. Germline CDR1 is LGHDT and CDR2 is YNNKEL (reference sequence). Trimming removed 5 bases from V and 4 bases from J; junction bases left unmatched: 6. CDR3 size: 14 residues. CDR3 coding DNA: TGTGCCAGCAGCGAGGGGGCAGGGGCAGATACGCAGTATTTT. Residues: CASSEGAGADTQYF.

The chain carries TRBV19 and TRBJ1-5, with D possibly matching TRBD1 (5 bases). V lost 1 base, J lost 1 base, and 14 bases lay in between. The CDR3 covers 17 residues. Germline loops: CDR1 LNHDA, CDR2 SQIVND (reference sequence). The CDR3 bases are TGTGCCAGTAGTATAGCGGGGGGTTTGGGGAGCAATCAGCCCCAGCATTTT. Translated, it gives CASSIAGGLGSNQPQHF. The complete variable domain, with remaining parts taken from reference TRBV19 and TRBJ1-5, reads DGGITQSPKYLFRKEGQNVTLSCEQNLNHDAMYWYRQDPGQGLRLIYYSQIVNDFQKGDIAEGYSVSREKKESFPLTVTSAQKNPTAFYLCASSIAGGLGSNQPQHFGDGTRLSIL.

The chain employs TRBV4-1 and TRBJ1-5; D is ambiguous. V was cut by 3 bases and J by 2 bases, with 17 bases left in between. The CDR3 loop spans 17 amino acids. CDR1 is MGHRA and CDR2 is YSYEKL in the germline V gene. The CDR3 reads CASSQMIPPQGNQPQHF. The CDR3 DNA reads TGCGCCAGCAGCCAGATGATTCCCCCACAAGGCAATCAGCCCCAGCATTTT.

The chain is built from TRBV9 and TRBJ2-6, with D perhaps matching TRBD2 (5 bases). CDR1 is SGDLS and CDR2 is YYNGEE in the germline V gene. V was shortened by 4 bases and J by 1 base, with 9 bases between the two germline ends. CDR3 length: 15 amino acids. The CDR3 DNA sequence: TGTGCCAGCAGCCCCCCGGGGTCTGGGGCCAACGTCCTGACTTTC. It codes for CASSPPGSGANVLTF.

CDR3 sequence reads: CASSRDRDSPLHF. DNA of the CDR3: TGCGCCAGCAGCCGGGACAGGGATTCACCCCTCCACTTT. The rearrangement uses TRBV5-1 and TRBJ1-6, with 9 bases aligning to TRBD1. The CDR3 covers 13 residues. V was pared by 4 bases and J by 8 bases, with 1 base of the junction left unmatched. Germline CDR1 SGHRS, CDR2 YFSETQ.

CDR3 sequence: CASSPTAGTPTDTQYF. The CDR3 coding sequence is TGCGCCAGCAGCCCAACAGCGGGGACCCCCACAGATACGCAGTATTTT. The V call is TRBV5-1, the J call TRBJ2-3; 7 nucleotides agree with TRBD2. The CDR3 contains 16 residues. From germline, CDR1 is SGHRS and CDR2 YFSETQ. Losses at the gene ends were 4 bases for V and 2 bases for J; bases not matched to a gene: 10.

The rearrangement links TRBV9 to TRBJ2-7; 7 bases are a match to TRBD2. The CDR3 has 15 amino acids. CDR1 and CDR2 (germline): SGDLS, YYNGEE. The trim removed 0 bases at V and 3 bases at J, leaving 6 bases unmatched. CDR3 DNA sequence: TGTGCCAGCAGCGTAGAAGGCGGGAGTAACTACGAGCAGTACTTC. This sequence encodes CASSVEGGSNYEQYF.

The chain joins TRBV7-2 to TRBJ2-7, with 7 bases matching TRBD2. This CDR3 contains 16 residues. The trim removed 2 bases at V and 4 bases at J, leaving 11 bases unmatched. From germline, CDR1 is SGHTA and CDR2 FQGNSA. CDR3 amino acids: CASSLNGAGEVYEQYF. CDR3 nucleotide sequence: TGTGCCAGCAGCTTAAATGGCGCGGGAGAAGTTTACGAGCAGTACTTC.

The chain uses TRBV5-6 and TRBJ2-7, with 12 bases aligning to TRBD2. Germline CDR1 and CDR2: SGHDT and YYEEEE. This CDR3 contains 16 residues. The V and J ends lost 0 bases and 3 bases, in that order; junction bases with no gene match: 4. The CDR3 DNA is TGTGCCAGCAGCTTGGAAGCACTAGCGGGGGGCTACGAGCAGTACTTC. The encoded protein is CASSLEALAGGYEQYF.

This chain joins TRBV6-5 and TRBJ2-1; 10 bases fit TRBD2. With 8 bases clipped from V and 4 bases from J, the junction kept 8 bases outside the gene matches. The CDR3 contains 15 residues. Germline-derived CDR1 and CDR2 are MNHEY and SVGAGI. The CDR3: CASGIAGGGYNEQFF. The CDR3, as DNA: TGTGCCAGCGGCATAGCGGGAGGAGGATACAATGAGCAGTTCTTC.

The CDR3 loop is CASSSPYEQYF. The CDR3 DNA reads as TGTGCCAGCAGCTCTCCCTACGAGCAGTACTTC. The chain couples TRBV7-2 to TRBJ2-7, with D unresolved. This CDR3 region has 11 residues. The germline V gene has CDR1 SGHTA and CDR2 FQGNSA. V shed 4 bases and J shed 2 bases, with 3 bases lying between them. Variable domain in full (rest from reference TRBV7-2 and TRBJ2-7): GAGVSQSPSNKVTEKGKDVELRCDPISGHTALYWYRQSLGQGLEFLIYFQGNSAPDKSGLPSDRFSAERTGGSVSTLTIQRTQQEDSAVYLCASSSPYEQYFGPGTRLTVT.

This chain uses TRBV19 with TRBJ1-1; 9 nucleotides line up with TRBD1. This CDR3 is built from 17 residues. The germline V gene encodes CDR1 LNHDA and CDR2 SQIVND (reference sequence). V lost 4 bases and J lost 0; bases outside the gene matches: 9. The CDR3 region is CASSTTTGGYMNTEAFF. For the CDR3, the DNA is TGTGCCAGTAGTACCACGACAGGGGGGTACATGAACACTGAAGCTTTCTTT.

This clone turned up a few times. The CDR3 bases are TGCGCCAGCAGCTTGGTGGCACTAGCGGGATACACAGATACGCAGTATTTT. Its translation is CASSLVALAGYTDTQYF. The gene calls are TRBV5-1 and TRBJ2-3, with 10 bases fitting TRBD2. Germline trimming cut 0 bases from V and 2 bases from J; bases unmatched to any gene: 6. CDR1 is SGHRS, CDR2 YFSETQ, per germline. This CDR3 contains 17 residues. Variable domain in full (rest from reference TRBV5-1 and TRBJ2-3): KAGVTQTPRYLIKTRGQQVTLSCSPISGHRSVSWYQQTPGQGLQFLFEYFSETQRNKGNFPGRFSGRQFSNSRSEMNVSTLELGDSALYLCASSLVALAGYTDTQYFGPGTRLTVL.

The chain links TRBV19 to TRBJ1-2, with TRBD1 identical over 7 bases. The trim removed 7 bases at V and 6 bases at J, leaving 8 bases unmatched. The CDR3 contains 13 residues. Germline lookup yields CDR1 LNHDA and CDR2 SQIVND (reference sequence). DNA of the CDR3: TGTGCCAGTACCGGGACAGAGGTGGATGGCTACACCTTC. Translating it yields CASTGTEVDGYTF.

This clone was picked up many times. The rearrangement joins TRBV4-1 to TRBJ2-7; 8 positions match TRBD1. V was pared by 4 bases and J by 0 bases, with 2 bases of the junction left unmatched. Germline values: CDR1 MGHRA, CDR2 YSYEKL. This CDR3 is 14 amino acids long. The CDR3 loop is CASSLGQGSYEQYF. CDR3 in DNA: TGCGCCAGCAGCCTCGGACAGGGCTCCTACGAGCAGTACTTC.

For this clone: Other DNA variants within this sample encode the same CDR3. CDR3 DNA sequence: TGTGCCAGCAGCCCCCAAAATGAGCAGTTCTTC. Protein product: CASSPQNEQFF. The chain has TRBV12-3 or TRBV12-4 and TRBJ2-1; D is uncertain. This CDR3 is 11 amino acids long. V lost 6 bases, J lost 7 bases, and 7 bases lay in between.

This sequence joins TRBV30 and TRBJ2-1; D possibly uses TRBD1 or TRBD2 (5 bases each). The germline gives CDR1 GTSNPN, CDR2 SVGIG (reference sequence). V lost 5 bases, J lost 6 bases, and 14 bases lay in between. CDR3 length: 13 residues. Here the CDR3 reads CAWRGLLGNEQFF. CDR3 in DNA: TGTGCCTGGCGGGGCCTCCTTGGCAATGAGCAGTTCTTC.

The J gene is TRBJ2-3, the V gene TRBV6-5, with D possibly being TRBD1 or TRBD2 (5 bases each). V lost 2 bases and J 8 bases, leaving 20 bases between the germline ends. CDR1 is MNHEY and CDR2 is SVGAGI in the germline V gene. The CDR3 spans 16 residues. The CDR3 region has the DNA TGTGCCAGCAGTTACACTGACAGCTTGGGGACGGGTACGCAGTATTTT. It specifies CASSYTDSLGTGTQYF.

As regards this clone: The same CDR3 can be traced to other DNA sequences in this sample. The chain combines TRBV18 with TRBJ2-2; 8 bases agree with TRBD2. V was pared by 1 base and J by 1 base, with 2 bases of the junction left unmatched. Per the germline V gene, CDR1 is KGHSH and CDR2 is LQKENI. The CDR3 extends over 16 amino acids. CDR3 loop: CASSPRLAGNTGELFF. CDR3 sequence (DNA): TGTGCCAGCTCACCACGTCTAGCGGGGAACACCGGGGAGCTGTTTTTT. The variable domain in full, with the rest retrieved from reference TRBV18 and TRBJ2-2, is NAGVMQNPRHLVRRRGQEARLRCSPMKGHSHVYWYRQLPEEGLKFMVYLQKENIIDESGMPKERFSAEFPKEGPSILRIQQVVRGDSAAYFCASSPRLAGNTGELFFGEGSRLTVL.

V and J are TRBV10-3 and TRBJ1-4, with 9 bases that match TRBD1. The V gene end was trimmed by 2 bases and the J gene end by 8 bases; junction bases not matched to a gene: 3. Germline CDR1 ENHRY, CDR2 SYGVKD. The CDR3 sequence is 14 residues long. The CDR3 coding sequence is TGTGCCATCAGTGAGCCGACAGGGGGAGAAAAACTGTTTTTT. Translated: CAISEPTGGEKLFF.

The rearrangement joins TRBV5-1 to TRBJ2-3, with 9 bases identical to TRBD2. Losses at the gene ends were 0 bases for V and 4 bases for J; bases not matched to a gene: 3. This CDR3 contains 15 residues. CDR1 is SGHRS and CDR2 is YFSETQ in the germline V gene. In nucleotides, the CDR3 is TGCGCCAGCAGCTTGGTGGCGGGGGGGGCAGATACGCAGTATTTT. It is translated as CASSLVAGGADTQYF. The full variable domain, in which reference TRBV5-1 and TRBJ2-3 provide the parts outside the CDR3, is KAGVTQTPRYLIKTRGQQVTLSCSPISGHRSVSWYQQTPGQGLQFLFEYFSETQRNKGNFPGRFSGRQFSNSRSEMNVSTLELGDSALYLCASSLVAGGADTQYFGPGTRLTVL.